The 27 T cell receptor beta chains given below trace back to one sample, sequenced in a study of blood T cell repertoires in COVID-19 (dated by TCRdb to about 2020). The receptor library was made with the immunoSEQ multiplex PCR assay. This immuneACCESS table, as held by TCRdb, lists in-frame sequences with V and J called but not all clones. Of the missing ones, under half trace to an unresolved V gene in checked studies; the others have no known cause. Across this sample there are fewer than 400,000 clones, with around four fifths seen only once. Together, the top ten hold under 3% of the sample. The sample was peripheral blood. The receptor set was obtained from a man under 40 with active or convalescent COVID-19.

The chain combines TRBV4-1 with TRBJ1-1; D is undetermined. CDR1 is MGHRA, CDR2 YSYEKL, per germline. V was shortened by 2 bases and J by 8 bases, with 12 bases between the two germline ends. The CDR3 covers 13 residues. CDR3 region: CASSQTGVVEAFF. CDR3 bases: TGCGCCAGCAGCCAAACGGGAGTGGTGGAAGCTTTCTTT.

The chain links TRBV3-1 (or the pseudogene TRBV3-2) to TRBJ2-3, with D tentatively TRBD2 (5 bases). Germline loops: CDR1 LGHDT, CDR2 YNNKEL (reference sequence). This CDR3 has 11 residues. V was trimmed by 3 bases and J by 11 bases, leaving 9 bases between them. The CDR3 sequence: CASSQDSGQYF. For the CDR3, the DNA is TGTGCCAGCAGCCAGGACTCGGGGCAGTATTTT.

Written as DNA, the CDR3 is TGTGCCAGCAGCCAAGGAGTAGGAGGGGGAAACACCATATATTTT. Protein product: CASSQGVGGGNTIYF. The chain has TRBV4-2 and TRBJ1-3; D gene ambiguous. V was cut by 1 base and J by 4 bases, with 11 bases left in between. Germline assignment: CDR1 LGHNA and CDR2 YNFKEQ. The CDR3 runs 15 residues.

CDR3: CASSIDETTPSYNEQFF. CDR3 sequence (DNA): TGTGCCAGTAGTATAGATGAGACTACCCCGTCCTACAATGAGCAGTTCTTC. The J gene is TRBJ2-1, the V gene TRBV19; tentative D call: TRBD2 (5 bases). The CDR3 consists of 17 residues. Germline CDR1 is LNHDA and CDR2 is SQIVND (reference sequence). Trimming stripped 0 bases from V and 1 base from J, with 13 bases between.

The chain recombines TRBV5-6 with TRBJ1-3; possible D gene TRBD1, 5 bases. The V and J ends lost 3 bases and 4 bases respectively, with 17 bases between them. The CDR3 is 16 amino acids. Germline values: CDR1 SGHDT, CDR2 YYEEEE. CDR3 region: CASSSLNTGEGNTIYF. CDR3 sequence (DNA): TGTGCCAGCAGCTCCTTAAATACGGGGGAAGGAAACACCATATATTTT.

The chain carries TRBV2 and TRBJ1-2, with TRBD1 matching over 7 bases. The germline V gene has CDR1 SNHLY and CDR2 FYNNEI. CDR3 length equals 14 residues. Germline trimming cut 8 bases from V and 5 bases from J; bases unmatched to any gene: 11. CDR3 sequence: CASSSRGTLYGYTF. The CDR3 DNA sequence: TGTGCCAGCTCCTCCAGGGGGACGTTGTATGGCTACACCTTC.

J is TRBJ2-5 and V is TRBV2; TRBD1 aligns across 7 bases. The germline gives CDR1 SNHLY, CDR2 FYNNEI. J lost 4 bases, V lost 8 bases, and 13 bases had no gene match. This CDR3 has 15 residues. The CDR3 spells CASGIRQGNGETQYF. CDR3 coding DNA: TGTGCCAGCGGCATAAGACAGGGCAATGGAGAGACCCAGTACTTC.

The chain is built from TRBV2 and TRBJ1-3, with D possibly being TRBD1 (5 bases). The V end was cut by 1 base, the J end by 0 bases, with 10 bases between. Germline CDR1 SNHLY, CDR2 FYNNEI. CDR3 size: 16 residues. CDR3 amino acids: CASSEGGEGSGNTIYF. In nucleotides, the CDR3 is TGTGCCAGCAGTGAAGGGGGGGAGGGCTCTGGAAACACCATATATTTT.

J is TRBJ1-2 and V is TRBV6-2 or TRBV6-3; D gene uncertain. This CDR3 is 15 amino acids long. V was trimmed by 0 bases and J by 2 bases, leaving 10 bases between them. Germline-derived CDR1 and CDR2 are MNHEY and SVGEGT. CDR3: CASSYSRSDNYGYTF. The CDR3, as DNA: TGTGCCAGCAGTTACTCGAGAAGCGACAACTATGGCTACACCTTC.

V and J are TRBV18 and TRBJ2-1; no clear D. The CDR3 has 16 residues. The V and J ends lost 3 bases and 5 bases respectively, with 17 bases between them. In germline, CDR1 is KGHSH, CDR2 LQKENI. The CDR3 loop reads CASSPGTQLLNNEQFF. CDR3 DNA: TGTGCCAGCTCACCGGGCACCCAGTTACTTAACAATGAGCAGTTCTTC.

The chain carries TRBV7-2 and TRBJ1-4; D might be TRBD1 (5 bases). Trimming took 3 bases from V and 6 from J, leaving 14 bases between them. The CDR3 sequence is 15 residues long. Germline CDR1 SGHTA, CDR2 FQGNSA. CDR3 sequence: CASSLVSGGYEKLFF. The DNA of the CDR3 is TGTGCCAGCAGCTTGGTGTCTGGGGGGTATGAAAAACTGTTTTTT.

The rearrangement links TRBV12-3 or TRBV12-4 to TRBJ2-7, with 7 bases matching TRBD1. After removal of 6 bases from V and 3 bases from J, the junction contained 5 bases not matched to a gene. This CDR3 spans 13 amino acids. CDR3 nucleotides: TGTGCCAGCAGGACCGGGACAGTCTACGAGCAGTACTTC. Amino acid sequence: CASRTGTVYEQYF.

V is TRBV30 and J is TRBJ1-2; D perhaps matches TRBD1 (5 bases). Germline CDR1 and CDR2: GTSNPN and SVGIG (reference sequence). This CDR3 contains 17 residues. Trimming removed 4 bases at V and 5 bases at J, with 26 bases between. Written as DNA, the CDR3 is TGTGCCTGGACGTCAGATGGGGGGGTCGCGGGCTCATATGGCTACACCTTC. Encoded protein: CAWTSDGGVAGSYGYTF.

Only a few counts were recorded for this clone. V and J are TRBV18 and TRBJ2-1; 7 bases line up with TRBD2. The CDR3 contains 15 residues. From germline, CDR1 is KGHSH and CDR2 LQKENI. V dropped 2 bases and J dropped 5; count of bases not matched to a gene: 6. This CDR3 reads CASSPFSGANNEQFF. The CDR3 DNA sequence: TGTGCCAGCTCACCATTCAGCGGGGCTAACAATGAGCAGTTCTTC. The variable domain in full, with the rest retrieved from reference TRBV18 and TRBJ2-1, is NAGVMQNPRHLVRRRGQEARLRCSPMKGHSHVYWYRQLPEEGLKFMVYLQKENIIDESGMPKERFSAEFPKEGPSILRIQQVVRGDSAAYFCASSPFSGANNEQFFGPGTRLTVL.

CDR3 sequence reads: CASSVGVTSRYNEQFF. CDR3 DNA: TGTGCCAGCAGCGTAGGGGTGACTAGCCGTTACAATGAGCAGTTCTTC. The chain carries TRBV9 and TRBJ2-1; TRBD2 aligns across 7 bases. The length of the CDR3 is 16 residues. V lost 0 bases, J lost 4 bases, and 7 bases stayed unmatched. The V gene's germline CDR1 is SGDLS and CDR2 YYNGEE.

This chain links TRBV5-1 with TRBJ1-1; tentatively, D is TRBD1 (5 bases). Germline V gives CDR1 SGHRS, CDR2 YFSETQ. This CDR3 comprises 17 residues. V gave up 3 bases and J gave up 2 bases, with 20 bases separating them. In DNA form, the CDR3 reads TGCGCCAGCAGCTCGAGGTTCCAAGGGGAAAGTAACACTGAAGCTTTCTTT. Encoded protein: CASSSRFQGESNTEAFF.

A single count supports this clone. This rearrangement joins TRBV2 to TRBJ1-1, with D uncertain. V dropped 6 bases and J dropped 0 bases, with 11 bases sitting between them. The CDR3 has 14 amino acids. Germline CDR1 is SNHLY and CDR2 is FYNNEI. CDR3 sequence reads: CASRPTDMNTEAFF. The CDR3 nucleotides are TGTGCCAGCAGGCCCACAGATATGAACACTGAAGCTTTCTTT.

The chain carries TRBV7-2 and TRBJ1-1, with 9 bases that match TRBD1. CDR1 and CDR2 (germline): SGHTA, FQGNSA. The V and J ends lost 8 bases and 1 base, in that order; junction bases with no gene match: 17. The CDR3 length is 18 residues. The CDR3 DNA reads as TGTGCCAGCGTCAGACAGGGGGGGATCCCACCAACGAACACTGAAGCTTTCTTT. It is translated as CASVRQGGIPPTNTEAFF.

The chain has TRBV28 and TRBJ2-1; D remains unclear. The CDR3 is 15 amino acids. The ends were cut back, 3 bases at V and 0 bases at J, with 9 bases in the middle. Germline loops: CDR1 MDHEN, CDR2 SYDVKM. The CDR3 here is CASSFGGHSYNEQFF. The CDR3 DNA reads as TGTGCCAGCAGTTTCGGCGGCCACTCCTACAATGAGCAGTTCTTC.

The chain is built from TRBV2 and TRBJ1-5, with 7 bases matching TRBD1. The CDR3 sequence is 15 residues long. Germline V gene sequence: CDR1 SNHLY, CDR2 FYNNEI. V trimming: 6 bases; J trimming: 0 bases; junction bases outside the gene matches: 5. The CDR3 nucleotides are TGTGCCAGCAGCCGGGGACAGCTTAGCAATCAGCCCCAGCATTTT. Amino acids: CASSRGQLSNQPQHF.

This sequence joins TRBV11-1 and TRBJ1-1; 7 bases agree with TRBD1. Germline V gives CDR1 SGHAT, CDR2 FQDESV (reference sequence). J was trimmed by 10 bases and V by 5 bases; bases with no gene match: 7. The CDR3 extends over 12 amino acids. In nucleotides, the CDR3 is TGTGCCAGCAGCCCGGACAGGTGGGGAGCTTTCTTT. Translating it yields CASSPDRWGAFF.

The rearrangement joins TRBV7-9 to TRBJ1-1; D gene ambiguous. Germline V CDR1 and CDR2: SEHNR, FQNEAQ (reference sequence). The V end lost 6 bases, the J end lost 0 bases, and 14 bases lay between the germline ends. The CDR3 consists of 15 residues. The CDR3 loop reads CASRRAAGLNTEAFF. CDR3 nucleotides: TGTGCCAGCAGACGAGCGGCAGGACTGAACACTGAAGCTTTCTTT.

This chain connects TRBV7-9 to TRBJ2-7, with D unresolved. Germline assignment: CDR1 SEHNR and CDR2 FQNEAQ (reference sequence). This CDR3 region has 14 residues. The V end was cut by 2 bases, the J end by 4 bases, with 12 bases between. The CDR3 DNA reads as TGTGCCAGCAGCTTATCGAAACAGATATACGAGCAGTACTTC. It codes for CASSLSKQIYEQYF.

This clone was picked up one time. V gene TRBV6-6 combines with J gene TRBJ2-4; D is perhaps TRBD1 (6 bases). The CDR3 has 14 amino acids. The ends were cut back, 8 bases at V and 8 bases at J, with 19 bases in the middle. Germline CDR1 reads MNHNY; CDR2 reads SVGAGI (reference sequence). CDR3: CASSPSRDNYIQYF. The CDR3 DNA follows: TGTGCCAGCTCCCCTTCCCGGGACAACTACATTCAGTACTTC.

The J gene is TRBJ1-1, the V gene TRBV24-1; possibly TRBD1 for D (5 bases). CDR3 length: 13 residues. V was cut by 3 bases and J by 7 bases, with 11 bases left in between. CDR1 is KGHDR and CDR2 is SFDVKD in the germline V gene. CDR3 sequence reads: CATSDPPGLEAFF. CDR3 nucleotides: TGTGCCACCAGTGATCCCCCGGGACTTGAAGCTTTCTTT.

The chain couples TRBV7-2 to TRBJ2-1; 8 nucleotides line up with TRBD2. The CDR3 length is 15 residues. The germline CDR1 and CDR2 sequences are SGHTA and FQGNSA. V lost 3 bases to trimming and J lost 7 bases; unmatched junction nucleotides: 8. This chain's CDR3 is CASSFGSGSQNEQFF. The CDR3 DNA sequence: TGTGCCAGCAGCTTCGGCAGCGGGAGTCAAAATGAGCAGTTCTTC.

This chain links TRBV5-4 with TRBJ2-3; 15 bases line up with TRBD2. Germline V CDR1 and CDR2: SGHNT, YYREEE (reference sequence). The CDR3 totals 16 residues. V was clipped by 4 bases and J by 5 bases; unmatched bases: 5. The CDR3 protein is CASSQGLAGGLDTQYF. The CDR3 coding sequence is TGTGCCAGCAGCCAGGGACTAGCGGGGGGCCTAGATACGCAGTATTTT.